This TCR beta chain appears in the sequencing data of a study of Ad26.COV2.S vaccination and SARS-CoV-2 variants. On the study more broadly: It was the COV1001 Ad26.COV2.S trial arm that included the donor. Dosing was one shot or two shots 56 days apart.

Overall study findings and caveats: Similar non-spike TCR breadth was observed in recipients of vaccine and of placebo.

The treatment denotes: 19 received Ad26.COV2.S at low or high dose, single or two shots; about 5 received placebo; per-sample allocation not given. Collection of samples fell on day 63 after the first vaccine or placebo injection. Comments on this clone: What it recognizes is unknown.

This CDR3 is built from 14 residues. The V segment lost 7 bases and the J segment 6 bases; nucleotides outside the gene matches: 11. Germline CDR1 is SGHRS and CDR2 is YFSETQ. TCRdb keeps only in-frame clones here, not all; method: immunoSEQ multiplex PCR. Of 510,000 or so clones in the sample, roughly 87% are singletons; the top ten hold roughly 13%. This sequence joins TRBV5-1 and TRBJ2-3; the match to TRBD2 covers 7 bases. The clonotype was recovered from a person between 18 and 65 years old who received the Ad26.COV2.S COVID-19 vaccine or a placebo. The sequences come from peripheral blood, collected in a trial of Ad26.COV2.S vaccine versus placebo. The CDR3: CASSRGGSDDTQYF. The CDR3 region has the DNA TGCGCCAGCTCGAGAGGCGGGAGTGACGATACGCAGTATTTT.